The 10 T cell receptor beta chains listed next were all sequenced from one sample in a study of blood T cell repertoires in COVID-19. Sequenced by immunoSEQ multiplex PCR; TCRdb stores in-frame clones only, minus some. Counted here are 250,000 to 350,000 clones, around 86% occurring once; the ten biggest clones make up 0.85% to 0.95%. Specimen: peripheral blood. The receptors originated from a middle-aged woman who had recovered from COVID-19.

The genes are TRBV18 and TRBJ1-4; D is unclear. The germline V and J ends were trimmed by 0 bases and 8 bases, with 13 bases remaining between them. Germline loops: CDR1 KGHSH, CDR2 LQKENI. The CDR3 runs 15 residues. The CDR3 sequence is CASSPPSVRSEKLFF. Here the CDR3 DNA reads TGTGCCAGCTCACCACCTTCTGTCAGGTCCGAAAAACTGTTTTTT. Full variable domain (remainder filled in from reference TRBV18 and TRBJ1-4): NAGVMQNPRHLVRRRGQEARLRCSPMKGHSHVYWYRQLPEEGLKFMVYLQKENIIDESGMPKERFSAEFPKEGPSILRIQQVVRGDSAAYFCASSPPSVRSEKLFFGSGTQLSVL.

The chain is built from TRBV14 and TRBJ2-1; tentative D call: TRBD1 (5 bases). The CDR3 runs to 14 residues. V was trimmed by 4 bases and J by 4 bases, leaving 11 bases between them. Per germline, CDR1 SGHDN and CDR2 FVKESK. The DNA of the CDR3 is TGTGCCAGCAGCCCTACAGGACCGTACAATGAGCAGTTCTTC. Protein sequence: CASSPTGPYNEQFF.

This chain uses TRBV4-1 with TRBJ2-6; a possible D gene is TRBD1 (5 bases). The ends were cut back, 1 base at V and 0 bases at J, with 16 bases in the middle. This CDR3 region has 19 residues. The germline V gene encodes CDR1 MGHRA and CDR2 YSYEKL. The CDR3 DNA reads TGCGCCAGCAGCCAAGTCCGGCAGGGTATTCTCTCTGGGGCCAACGTCCTGACTTTC. Translation: CASSQVRQGILSGANVLTF.

V and J are TRBV4-1 and TRBJ1-2, with D perhaps matching TRBD1 (6 bases). In germline, CDR1 is MGHRA, CDR2 YSYEKL. Trimming left V 4 bases short and J 1 base short, with 16 bases between. The CDR3 loop spans 16 amino acids. CDR3 DNA sequence: TGCGCCAGCAGCCGATACCGGGACACCGATAACTATGGCTACACCTTC. This gives the protein CASSRYRDTDNYGYTF.

The chain uses TRBV6-5 and TRBJ2-1, with TRBD1 matching over 8 bases. CDR3 size: 15 residues. The trim removed 7 bases at V and 3 bases at J, leaving 8 bases unmatched. Germline lookup yields CDR1 MNHEY and CDR2 SVGAGI. The CDR3 region is CASKKGQERYNEQFF. Written as DNA, the CDR3 is TGTGCCAGCAAGAAGGGACAGGAACGCTACAATGAGCAGTTCTTC.

In its sample, this clone was seen once. The J gene is TRBJ1-2, the V gene TRBV3-1 (or the pseudogene TRBV3-2), with 9 bases matching TRBD1. The CDR3 extends over 14 amino acids. The V gene's germline CDR1 is LGHDT and CDR2 YNNKEL (reference sequence). V gave up 6 bases and J gave up 2 bases; unmatched junction bases: 4. The CDR3, as DNA: TGTGCCAGCAGAGACAGGGGGAAAAACTATGGCTACACCTTC. It specifies CASRDRGKNYGYTF.

This clone came up a few times. The rearrangement uses TRBV28 and TRBJ2-3, with D tentatively TRBD1 (6 bases). Germline V CDR1 and CDR2: MDHEN, SYDVKM. V was trimmed by 5 bases and J by 2 bases, leaving 17 bases between them. This CDR3 comprises 16 residues. The CDR3 reads CASSRAGTNPTDTQYF. The CDR3 coding sequence is TGTGCCAGCAGTCGGGCCGGGACAAATCCCACAGATACGCAGTATTTT.

In DNA, the CDR3 is TGTGCCAGCCGACTCCTCCCGGACATGGGCTACGAGCAGTACTTC. Its translation is CASRLLPDMGYEQYF. V usage is TRBV10-3 and J usage is TRBJ2-7, with D maybe TRBD1 (5 bases). V was cut by 10 bases and J by 3 bases, with 22 bases left in between. CDR3 length: 15 residues. Germline V gives CDR1 ENHRY, CDR2 SYGVKD.

The CDR3 DNA reads as TGTGCCAGCAAATTGCGGGAATCTGAAGCTTTCTTT. Its protein is CASKLRESEAFF. This chain uses TRBV12-3 or TRBV12-4 with TRBJ1-1; D not certain. The CDR3 covers 12 residues. Trimming shortened V by 7 bases and J by 6 bases, and 12 bases separated the two germline ends.

This clone has just one count. The V gene is TRBV24-1, the J gene TRBJ2-2; TRBD1 aligns across 7 bases. CDR1 and CDR2 from the germline V gene are KGHDR and SFDVKD. Losses at the gene ends were 4 bases for V and 1 base for J; bases not matched to a gene: 5. There are 16 residues in the CDR3. Here the CDR3 reads CATSEPTGVNTGELFF. The CDR3 nucleotides read TGTGCCACCAGTGAGCCCACAGGGGTGAACACCGGGGAGCTGTTTTTT.